These T cell receptor beta chains were read from a single sample in a study of shared clonotypes between healthy human individuals. Here immunoSEQ multiplex PCR was the method, and the copy in TCRdb shows in-frame clones only, minus some. The table includes 950,000 to 1,300,000 clones, approximately 68% detected once. Sequences were obtained from memory CD4+ T cells sorted from blood. The receptors were gathered from a man aged 18 to 35 in good health. Both conserved end residues are part of each CDR3. Each record gives: V gene, J gene, D gene, clone size, CDR3 DNA, CDR3 protein. D genes are given only for firm matches. Rows give clone size only sometimes, using once, few, many, or a class for an expanded clone.

TRBV19	TRBJ2-5	TRBD1	many	TGTGCCACCTCCGGACAGGCTATAGGAGAGACCCAGTACTTC	CATSGQAIGETQYF
TRBV30	TRBJ1-5	TRBD1	few	TGTGCCTGGAGTCTAGGGGGACAGTCGAGGGCTCAGCCCCAGCATTTT	CAWSLGGQSRAQPQHF
TRBV2	TRBJ2-2	.	.	TGTGCCAGCAGTGAATCCGGGGAGCTGTTTTTT	CASSESGELFF
TRBV29-1	TRBJ2-2	.	.	TGCAGCGTCTCCCGGGGGCTGTCCGGGGAGCTGTTTTTT	CSVSRGLSGELFF
TRBV19	TRBJ1-6	TRBD1	few	TGTGCCAGTAGTATCGCGAGGACAGGGAGTTCACCCCTCCACTTT	CASSIARTGSSPLHF
TRBV5-1	TRBJ1-1	.	.	TGCGCCAGCAGCTCGATGAGGAACACTGAAGCTTTCTTT	CASSSMRNTEAFF
TRBV18	TRBJ1-1	.	.	TGTGCCAGCTCACCGGTGGGGGAAGCTTTCTTT	CASSPVGEAFF
TRBV30	TRBJ1-3	.	.	TGTGCCTGGAGTTTGGGGTTCTCTGGAAACACCATATATTTT	CAWSLGFSGNTIYF
TRBV11-2	TRBJ1-6	.	.	TGTGCCAGCAGCTTAGATCTGCAGCCCTCCTATAATTCACCCCTCCACTTT	CASSLDLQPSYNSPLHF
TRBV7-9	TRBJ1-5	.	.	TGTGCCAGCAGCTTAGGTTTCATAACGGGGCGGCAGCCCCAGCATTTT	CASSLGFITGRQPQHF
TRBV7-2	TRBJ2-5	TRBD2	once	TGTGCCAGCAGCTTAGGGACTAGCCAAGAGACCCAGTACTTC	CASSLGTSQETQYF
TRBV6-1	TRBJ2-3	.	.	TGTGCCACCCAAAAGGGGGGAACAGATACGCAGTATTTT	CATQKGGTDTQYF
TRBV29-1	TRBJ2-3	TRBD2	.	TGCAGCGTTGAGGGTTTTCTAGCGGGGGGACGCACAGATACGCAGTATTTT	CSVEGFLAGGRTDTQYF
TRBV25-1	TRBJ2-7	.	.	TGTGCCAGCAGTGTTTTGGGGAGCTCCTACGAGCAGTACTTC	CASSVLGSSYEQYF
TRBV27	TRBJ1-5	.	once	TGTGCCAGCAGTTTATTGGGGGGCAATCAGCCCCAGCATTTT	CASSLLGGNQPQHF
TRBV19	TRBJ2-7	.	once	TGTGCCAGTAGTATAGACAGGGCGACGGGCGAGCAGTACTTC	CASSIDRATGEQYF
TRBV6-1	TRBJ2-6	TRBD1	.	TGTGCCAGCCTGGACAGGGCTGGGGCCAACGTCCTGACTTTC	CASLDRAGANVLTF
TRBV7-9	TRBJ2-5	.	.	TGTGCCAGCAGCTTAGGGCTGGCAGGGATTTCGGAGACCCAGTACTTC	CASSLGLAGISETQYF
TRBV2	TRBJ1-3	.	.	TGTGCCAGCAGCCTAACGGGACACCTCTCTGGAAACACCATATATTTT	CASSLTGHLSGNTIYF
TRBV29-1	TRBJ2-7	TRBD2	.	TGCAGCGTTGAAGAAAGCGGGGGGGTCTACGAGCAGTACTTC	CSVEESGGVYEQYF
TRBV5-1	TRBJ2-7	.	.	TGCGCCAGCAGTGAGCCGGGGGTCTTCTACGAGCAGTACTTC	CASSEPGVFYEQYF
TRBV4-1	TRBJ2-5	.	.	TGCGCCAGCAGCCAAGGGGGGGTGGCCGTAGCTCAAGAGACCCAGTACTTC	CASSQGGVAVAQETQYF
TRBV30	TRBJ1-5	TRBD1	.	TGTGCCTGGGCTATCACAGGGGACAATCAGCCCCAGCATTTT	CAWAITGDNQPQHF
TRBV6-5	TRBJ1-2	TRBD1	few	TGTGCCAGCAGGGAGACAGGGATCCTCTATGGCTACACCTTC	CASRETGILYGYTF
TRBV28	TRBJ2-2	TRBD1	.	TGTGCCAGCAGATCCGGGACAGGGGGTACCGGGGAGCTGTTTTTT	CASRSGTGGTGELFF
TRBV23-1	TRBJ1-1	.	.	TGCGCCAGCAGGACAGTGAACACTGAAGCTTTCTTT	CASRTVNTEAFF
TRBV4-3	TRBJ2-1	.	.	TGCGCCAGCAGCCAAGAGGGGACCGGGAAGAATGAGCAGTTCTTC	CASSQEGTGKNEQFF
TRBV7-9	TRBJ2-3	.	.	TGTGCCAGCAGCGCAGTGCGGAGCACAGATACGCAGTATTTT	CASSAVRSTDTQYF
TRBV18	TRBJ2-7	.	.	TGTGCCAGCTCACCACCGATGGGGGCCGGCGGCGAGCAGTACTTC	CASSPPMGAGGEQYF
TRBV4-3	TRBJ1-2	.	.	TGCGCCAGCAGCCAAGATGTCCTTCTTAACTATGGCTACACCTTC	CASSQDVLLNYGYTF
TRBV11-2	TRBJ1-6	.	.	TGTGCCAGCAGCTTTGGGCAGAATAAGGGTTCACCCCTCCACTTT	CASSFGQNKGSPLHF
TRBV2	TRBJ1-1	TRBD1	.	TGTGCCAGCCGTGGACAGGGTGTGGGCACTGAAGCTTTCTTT	CASRGQGVGTEAFF
TRBV25-1	TRBJ1-6	.	.	TGTGCCAGCAAAAGGGGAGACAATTCACCCCTCCACTTT	CASKRGDNSPLHF
TRBV7-2	TRBJ1-1	TRBD1	.	TGTGCCAGCAGCCCGAGGACAGGGACCATGAACACTGAAGCTTTCTTT	CASSPRTGTMNTEAFF
TRBV28	TRBJ2-7	.	.	TGTGCCATAACCGGGACGAAGGGATACGAGCAGTACTTC	CAITGTKGYEQYF
TRBV9	TRBJ1-5	TRBD1	.	TGTGCCAGCAGCGTGGGACAGGGGCTTCAGCCCCAGCATTTT	CASSVGQGLQPQHF
TRBV19	TRBJ1-5	.	many	TGTGCCAGCAGGCCCCAGCAGGGGTCTGGTCAGCCCCAGCATTTT	CASRPQQGSGQPQHF
TRBV5-1	TRBJ2-5	TRBD1	.	TGCGCCAGCAGCTATACTACAGGGGTTGGAGAGACCCAGTACTTC	CASSYTTGVGETQYF
TRBV18	TRBJ2-2	.	few	TGTGCCAGCTCGCCGGACACCGGGGAGCTGTTTTTT	CASSPDTGELFF
TRBV10-3	TRBJ2-7	TRBD1	.	TGTGCCATCAGTGGGGACAGGGGTTCTTTAAAGCAGTACTTC	CAISGDRGSLKQYF
TRBV18	TRBJ1-6	.	.	TGTGCCAGCTCAGCCAGGGATCTTAATAATTCACCCCTCCACTTT	CASSARDLNNSPLHF
TRBV6-1	TRBJ1-2	.	few	TGTGCCAGCAGTGAAGAGCTTTTGGCAGGCTACACCTTC	CASSEELLAGYTF
TRBV7-9	TRBJ2-3	.	.	TGTGCCAGCAGCTTAACCGGGACAAGCACAGATACGCAGTATTTT	CASSLTGTSTDTQYF
TRBV11-2	TRBJ2-5	TRBD2	.	TGTGCCAGCAGCTTAGATCCTGGGACTAGCGCTAGTCAAGTCCAGTACTTC	CASSLDPGTSASQVQYF
TRBV5-1	TRBJ2-7	.	.	TGCGCCAGCAGCTTGACAGGGAATGCCTACGAGCAGTACTTC	CASSLTGNAYEQYF
TRBV11-2	TRBJ2-1	TRBD2	.	TGTGCCAGCAGCTTAGACACTTCAGCGGGGGCCCTAAGAAGGGACAATGAGCAGTTCTTC	CASSLDTSAGALRRDNEQFF
TRBV10-3	TRBJ2-3	.	.	TGTGCCATCAGTGACCTAGCCGGCTCAGATACGCAGTATTTT	CAISDLAGSDTQYF
TRBV9	TRBJ1-2	.	many	TGTGCCAGCAGCGAGGGCGTGCAGGCCTATGGCTACACCTTC	CASSEGVQAYGYTF
TRBV5-6	TRBJ2-5	TRBD2	few	TGTGCCAGCAGCCCCTGGAGTCTAGCGGACCTAGAGACCCAGTACTTC	CASSPWSLADLETQYF
TRBV7-3	TRBJ2-5	TRBD1	.	TGTGCCAGCAGCTTACAACCTACGGACAGGGAGACCCAGTACTTC	CASSLQPTDRETQYF